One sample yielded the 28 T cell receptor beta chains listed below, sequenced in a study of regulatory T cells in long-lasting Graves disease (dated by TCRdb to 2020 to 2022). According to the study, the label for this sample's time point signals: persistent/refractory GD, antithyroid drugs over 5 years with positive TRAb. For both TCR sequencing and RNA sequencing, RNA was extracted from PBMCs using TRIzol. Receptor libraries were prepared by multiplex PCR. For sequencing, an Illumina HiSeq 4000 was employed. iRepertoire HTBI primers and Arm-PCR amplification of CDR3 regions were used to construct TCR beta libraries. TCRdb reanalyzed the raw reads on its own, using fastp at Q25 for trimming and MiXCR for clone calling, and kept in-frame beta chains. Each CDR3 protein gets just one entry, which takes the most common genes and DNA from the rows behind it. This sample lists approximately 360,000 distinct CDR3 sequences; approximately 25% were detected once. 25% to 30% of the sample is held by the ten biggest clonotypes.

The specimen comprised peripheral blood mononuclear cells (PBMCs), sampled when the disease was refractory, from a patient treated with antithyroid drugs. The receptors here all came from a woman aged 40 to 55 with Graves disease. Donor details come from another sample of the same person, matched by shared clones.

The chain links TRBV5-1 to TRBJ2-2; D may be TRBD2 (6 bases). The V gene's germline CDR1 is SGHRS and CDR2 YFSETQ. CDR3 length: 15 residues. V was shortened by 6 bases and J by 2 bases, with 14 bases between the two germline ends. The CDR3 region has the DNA TGCGCCAGCAACGGGGTAGCGGCTAACACCGGGGAGCTGTTTTTT. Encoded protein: CASNGVAANTGELFF.

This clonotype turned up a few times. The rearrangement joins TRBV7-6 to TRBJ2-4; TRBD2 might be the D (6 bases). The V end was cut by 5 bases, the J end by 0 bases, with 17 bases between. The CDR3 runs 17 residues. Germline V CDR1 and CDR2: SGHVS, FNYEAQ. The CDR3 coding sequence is TGTGCCAGCAGCCTCTACGCTAGCGCCGGAGCCAAAAACATTCAGTACTTC. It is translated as CASSLYASAGAKNIQYF. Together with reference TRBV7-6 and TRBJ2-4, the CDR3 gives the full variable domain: GAGVSQSPRYKVTKRGQDVALRCDPISGHVSLYWYRQALGQGPEFLTYFNYEAQQDKSGLPNDRFSAERPEGSISTLTIQRTEQRDSAMYRCASSLYASAGAKNIQYFGAGTRLSVL.

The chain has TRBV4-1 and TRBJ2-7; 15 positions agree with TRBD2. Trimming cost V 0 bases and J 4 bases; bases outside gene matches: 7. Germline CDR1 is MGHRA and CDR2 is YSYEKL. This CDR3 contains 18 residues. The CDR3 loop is CASSQDQVGTSGRYEQYF. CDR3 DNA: TGCGCCAGCAGCCAAGATCAGGTGGGGACTAGCGGGAGGTACGAGCAGTACTTC.

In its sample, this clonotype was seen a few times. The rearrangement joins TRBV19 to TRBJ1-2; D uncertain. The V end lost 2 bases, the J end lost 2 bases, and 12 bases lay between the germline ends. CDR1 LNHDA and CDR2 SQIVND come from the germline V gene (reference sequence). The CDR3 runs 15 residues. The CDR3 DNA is TGTGCCAGTAGTATAATTGGCCAGAAAAACTATGGCTACACCTTC. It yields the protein CASSIIGQKNYGYTF.

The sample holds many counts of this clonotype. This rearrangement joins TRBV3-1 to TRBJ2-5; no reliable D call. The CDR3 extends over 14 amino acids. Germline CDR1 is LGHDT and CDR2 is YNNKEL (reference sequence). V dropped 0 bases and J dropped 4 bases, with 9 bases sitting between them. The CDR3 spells CASSQEGEVETQYF. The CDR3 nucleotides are TGTGCCAGCAGCCAAGAAGGTGAAGTAGAGACCCAGTACTTC.

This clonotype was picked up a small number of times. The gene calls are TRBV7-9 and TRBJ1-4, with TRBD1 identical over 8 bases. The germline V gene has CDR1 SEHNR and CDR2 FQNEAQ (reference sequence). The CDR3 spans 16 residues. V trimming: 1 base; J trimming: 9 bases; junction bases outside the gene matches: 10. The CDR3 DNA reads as TGTGCCAGCAGCTTAGAGGCGGGACAGGCCAAGAAAAAACTGTTTTTT. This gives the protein CASSLEAGQAKKKLFF. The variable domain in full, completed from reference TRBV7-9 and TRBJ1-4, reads DTGVSQNPRHKITKRGQNVTFRCDPISEHNRLYWYRQTLGQGPEFLTYFQNEAQLEKSRLLSDRFSAERPKGSFSTLEIQRTEQGDSAMYLCASSLEAGQAKKKLFFGSGTQLSVL.

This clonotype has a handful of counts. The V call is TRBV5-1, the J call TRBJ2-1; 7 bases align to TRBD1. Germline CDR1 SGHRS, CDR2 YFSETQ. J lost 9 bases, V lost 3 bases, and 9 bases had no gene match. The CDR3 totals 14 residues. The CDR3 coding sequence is TGCGCCAGCAGCTCCCAGACAGGGCCCCCTGAGCAGTTCTTC. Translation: CASSSQTGPPEQFF.

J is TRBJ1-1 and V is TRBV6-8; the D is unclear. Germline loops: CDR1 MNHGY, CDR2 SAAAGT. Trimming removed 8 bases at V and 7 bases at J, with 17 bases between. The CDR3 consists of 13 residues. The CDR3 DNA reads TGTGCCAGCTTATCACTTCGGTGGAGTGAAGCTTTCTTT. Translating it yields CASLSLRWSEAFF.

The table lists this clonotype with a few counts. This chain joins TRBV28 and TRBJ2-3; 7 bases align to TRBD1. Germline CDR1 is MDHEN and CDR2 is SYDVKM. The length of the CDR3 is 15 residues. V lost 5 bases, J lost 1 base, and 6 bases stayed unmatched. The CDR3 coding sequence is TGTGCCAGCAGTACGACAGGGTCGGGCACAGATACGCAGTATTTT. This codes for CASSTTGSGTDTQYF.

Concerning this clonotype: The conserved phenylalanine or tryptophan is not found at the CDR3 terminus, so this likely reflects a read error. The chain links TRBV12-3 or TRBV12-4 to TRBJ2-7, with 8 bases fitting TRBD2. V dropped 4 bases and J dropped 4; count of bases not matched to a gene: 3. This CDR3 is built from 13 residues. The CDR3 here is CASSSSGRYEQYL. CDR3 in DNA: TGTGCCAGCAGTTCGAGCGGGAGATACGAGCAGTACCTC.

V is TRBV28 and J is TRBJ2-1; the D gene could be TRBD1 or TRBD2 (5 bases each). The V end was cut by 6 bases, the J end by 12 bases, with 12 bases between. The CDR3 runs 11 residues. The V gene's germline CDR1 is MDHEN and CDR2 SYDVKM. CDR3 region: CASRGVGRQFF. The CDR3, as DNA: TGTGCCAGCAGGGGGGTGGGTAGGCAGTTCTTC.

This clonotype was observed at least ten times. Here the CDR3 DNA reads TGTGCCAGCAGCTTAGCGGCAGGGGGCAACAATCAGCCCCAGCATTTT. Amino acids: CASSLAAGGNNQPQHF. The chain has TRBV7-8 and TRBJ1-5; 8 nucleotides match TRBD1. Germline CDR1 reads SGHVS; CDR2 reads FQNEAQ. V shed 0 bases and J 3 bases; nucleotides not matched to a gene: 4. CDR3 length: 16 residues.

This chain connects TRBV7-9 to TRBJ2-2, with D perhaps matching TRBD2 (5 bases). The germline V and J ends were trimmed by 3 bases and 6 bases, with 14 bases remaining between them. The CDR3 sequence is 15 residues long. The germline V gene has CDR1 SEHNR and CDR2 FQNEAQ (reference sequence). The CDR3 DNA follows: TGTGCCAGCAGCTTTGAAACTAGTTGGGCCGGGGAGCTGTTTTTT. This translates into CASSFETSWAGELFF.

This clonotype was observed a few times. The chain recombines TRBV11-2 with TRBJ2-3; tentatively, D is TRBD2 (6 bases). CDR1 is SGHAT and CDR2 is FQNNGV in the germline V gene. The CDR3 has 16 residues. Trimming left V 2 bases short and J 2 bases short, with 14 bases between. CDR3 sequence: CASSLFGAGNTDTQYF. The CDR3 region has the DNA TGTGCCAGCAGCTTATTTGGGGCGGGAAACACAGATACGCAGTATTTT.

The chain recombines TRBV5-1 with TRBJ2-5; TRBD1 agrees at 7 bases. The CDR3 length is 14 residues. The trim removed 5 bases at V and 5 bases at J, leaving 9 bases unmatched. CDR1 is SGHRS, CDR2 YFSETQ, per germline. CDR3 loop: CASSFDRESETQYF. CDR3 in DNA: TGCGCCAGCAGTTTTGACAGGGAGAGCGAGACCCAGTACTTC.

The CDR3, as DNA: TGTGCCAGCAGTGCCTATTCAAGCGGGGGGAGGACCGGGGAGCTGTTTTTT. Translating gives CASSAYSSGGRTGELFF. This chain uses TRBV6-1 with TRBJ2-2, with TRBD2 matching over 9 bases. V was clipped by 4 bases and J by 5 bases; unmatched bases: 11. This CDR3 is 17 amino acids long. CDR1 and CDR2 from the germline V gene are MNHNS and SASEGT.

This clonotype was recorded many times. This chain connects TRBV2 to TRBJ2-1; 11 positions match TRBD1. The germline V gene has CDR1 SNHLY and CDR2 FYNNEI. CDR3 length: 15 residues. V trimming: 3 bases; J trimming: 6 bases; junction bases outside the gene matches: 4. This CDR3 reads CASSDPGQGANEQFF. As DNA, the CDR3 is TGTGCCAGCAGTGATCCCGGACAGGGGGCCAATGAGCAGTTCTTC.

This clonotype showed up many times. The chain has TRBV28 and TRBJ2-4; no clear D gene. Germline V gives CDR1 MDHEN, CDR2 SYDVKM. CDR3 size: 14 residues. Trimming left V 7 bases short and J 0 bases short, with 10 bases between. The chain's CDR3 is CASTPVLAKNIQYF. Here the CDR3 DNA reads TGTGCCAGCACTCCCGTACTAGCCAAAAACATTCAGTACTTC. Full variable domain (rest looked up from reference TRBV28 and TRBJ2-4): DVKVTQSSRYLVKRTGEKVFLECVQDMDHENMFWYRQDPGLGLRLIYFSYDVKMKEKGDIPEGYSVSREKKERFSLILESASTNQTSMYLCASTPVLAKNIQYFGAGTRLSVL.

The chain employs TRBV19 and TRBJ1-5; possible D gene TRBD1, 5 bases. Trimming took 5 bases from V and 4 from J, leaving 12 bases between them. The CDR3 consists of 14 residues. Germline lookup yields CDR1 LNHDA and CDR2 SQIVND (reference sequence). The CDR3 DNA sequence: TGTGCCAGTAGTGCCCCTGCAGGGAATCAGCCCCAGCATTTT. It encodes CASSAPAGNQPQHF.

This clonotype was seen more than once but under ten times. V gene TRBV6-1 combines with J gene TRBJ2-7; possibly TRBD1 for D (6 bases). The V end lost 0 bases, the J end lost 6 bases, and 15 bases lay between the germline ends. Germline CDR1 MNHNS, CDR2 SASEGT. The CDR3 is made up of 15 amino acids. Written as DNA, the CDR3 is TGTGCCAGCAGTGAAGCGGGGGCAGGGAGCAGCGAGCAGTACTTC. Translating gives CASSEAGAGSSEQYF.

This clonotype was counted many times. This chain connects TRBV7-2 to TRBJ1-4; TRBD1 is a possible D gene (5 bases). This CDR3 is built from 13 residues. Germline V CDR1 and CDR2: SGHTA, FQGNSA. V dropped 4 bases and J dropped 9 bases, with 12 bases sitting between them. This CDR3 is CASSSLGTQKLFF. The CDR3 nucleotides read TGTGCCAGCAGCTCCCTCGGGACCCAAAAACTGTTTTTT.

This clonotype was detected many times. This CDR3 is CASSPGGGVEQYF. DNA for the CDR3: TGCGCCAGCAGCCCTGGTGGAGGGGTCGAGCAGTACTTC. J is TRBJ2-7 and V is TRBV5-1; weak D call: TRBD2 (6 bases). Per germline, CDR1 SGHRS and CDR2 YFSETQ. The CDR3 has 13 amino acids. Trimming shortened V by 4 bases and J by 6 bases, and 14 bases separated the two germline ends.

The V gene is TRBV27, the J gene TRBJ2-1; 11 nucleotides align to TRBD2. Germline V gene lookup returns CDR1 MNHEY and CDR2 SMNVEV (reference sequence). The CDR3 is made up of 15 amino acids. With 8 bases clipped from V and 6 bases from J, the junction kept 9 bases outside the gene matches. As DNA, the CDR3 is TGTGCCAGCGGTCTTAGCGGGAGGGCCTCCAATGAGCAGTTCTTC. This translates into CASGLSGRASNEQFF.

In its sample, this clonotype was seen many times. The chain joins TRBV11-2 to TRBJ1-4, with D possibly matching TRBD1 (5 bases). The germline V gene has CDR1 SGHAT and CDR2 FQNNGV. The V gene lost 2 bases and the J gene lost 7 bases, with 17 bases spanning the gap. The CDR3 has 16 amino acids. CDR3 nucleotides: TGTGCCAGCAGCTTATTCGAGGTCGGGGCTTCTGAAAAACTGTTTTTT. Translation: CASSLFEVGASEKLFF.

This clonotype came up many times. The CDR3 DNA reads as TGTGCCAGCAGTTTAGGTCTTGGGGAGCAAGAGACCCAGTACTTC. Residues: CASSLGLGEQETQYF. The V gene is TRBV28, the J gene TRBJ2-5; perhaps TRBD2 as D (5 bases). This CDR3 has 15 residues. With 2 bases removed from V and 2 bases from J, the gap between germline ends came to 12 bases. Germline CDR1 and CDR2: MDHEN and SYDVKM.

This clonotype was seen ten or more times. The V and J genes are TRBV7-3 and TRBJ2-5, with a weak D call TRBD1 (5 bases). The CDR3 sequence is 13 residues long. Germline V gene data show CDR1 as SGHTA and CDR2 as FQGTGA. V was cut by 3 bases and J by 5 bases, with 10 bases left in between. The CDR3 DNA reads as TGTGCCAGCAGCTTCGGCAGGGATGAGACCCAGTACTTC. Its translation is CASSFGRDETQYF.

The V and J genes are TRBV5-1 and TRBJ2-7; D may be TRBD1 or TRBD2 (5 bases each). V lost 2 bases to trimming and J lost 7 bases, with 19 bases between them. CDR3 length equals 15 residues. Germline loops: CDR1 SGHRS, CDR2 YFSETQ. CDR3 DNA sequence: TGCGCCAGCAGCTTCTCAGGGAGAAAGGTGTGGGAGCAGTACTTC. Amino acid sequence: CASSFSGRKVWEQYF.

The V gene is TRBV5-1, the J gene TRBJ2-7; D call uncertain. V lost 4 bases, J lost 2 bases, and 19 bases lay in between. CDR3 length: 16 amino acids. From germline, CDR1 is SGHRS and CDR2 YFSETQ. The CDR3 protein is CASSVRSAVLAYEQYF. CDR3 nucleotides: TGCGCCAGCAGCGTCAGATCAGCAGTTTTGGCCTACGAGCAGTACTTC.